Each of the 9 T cell receptor beta chains below was sequenced from the same sample in a study of cytomegalovirus exposure and HLA in healthy donors. Primers: 60 Vbeta forward and 13 Jbeta reverse. TCRdb keeps only in-frame clones here, not all; method: immunoSEQ multiplex PCR. The table shows over 200,000 clones, with about three quarters occurring only once. Sequenced input: PBMCs. The source is a male donor in good health and CMV-seronegative.

The CDR3 DNA follows: TGTGCCAGCAGCCCGACTAGCGGGGGGGAAACGGAGACCCAGTACTTC. Protein product: CASSPTSGGETETQYF. This rearrangement joins TRBV7-2 to TRBJ2-5; TRBD2 matches 14 bases. With 5 bases clipped from V and 5 bases from J, the junction kept 7 bases outside the gene matches. Germline V gene sequence: CDR1 SGHTA, CDR2 FQGNSA. This CDR3 region has 16 residues.

The CDR3 nucleotides are TGTGCCAGCTCACATGAACAGGGGGCACTTGAAAAACTGTTTTTT. Encoded protein: CASSHEQGALEKLFF. This chain joins TRBV18 and TRBJ1-4, with TRBD1 matching 9 bases. V was pared by 4 bases and J by 7 bases, with 7 bases of the junction left unmatched. CDR1 KGHSH and CDR2 LQKENI come from the germline V gene. CDR3 length equals 15 residues.

The chain employs TRBV27 and TRBJ1-1; TRBD1 aligns across 9 bases. This CDR3 has 15 residues. The germline CDR1 and CDR2 sequences are MNHEY and SMNVEV (reference sequence). V shed 6 bases and J 4 bases; nucleotides not matched to a gene: 9. This CDR3 is CASRSATGGLTEAFF. The CDR3 DNA reads TGTGCCAGCAGATCCGCCACAGGGGGCCTCACTGAAGCTTTCTTT.

J is TRBJ1-1 and V is TRBV19, with D possibly being TRBD1 (5 bases). Per germline, CDR1 LNHDA and CDR2 SQIVND (reference sequence). This CDR3 has 14 amino acids. The V gene lost 4 bases and the J gene lost 3 bases, with 12 bases spanning the gap. CDR3: CASSTKDIYTEAFF. CDR3 sequence (DNA): TGTGCCAGTAGTACCAAGGACATCTACACTGAAGCTTTCTTT.

The CDR3 nucleotides are TGTGCCAGCAGTTACCCTCCCCCAGATACGCAGTATTTT. Protein product: CASSYPPPDTQYF. The V gene is TRBV6-5, the J gene TRBJ2-3; D gene ambiguous. V lost 2 bases, J lost 4 bases, and 7 bases lay in between. This CDR3 has 13 residues. Germline CDR1 and CDR2: MNHEY and SVGAGI.

This clone has only a few counts. The chain is built from TRBV5-1 and TRBJ1-4; D is possibly TRBD1 (5 bases). The CDR3 consists of 15 residues. The V gene's germline CDR1 is SGHRS and CDR2 YFSETQ. The V and J ends lost 4 bases and 4 bases respectively, with 14 bases between them. The CDR3 DNA reads TGCGCCAGCAGCCTCGGACGGGACTTTAATGAAAAACTGTTTTTT. Protein sequence: CASSLGRDFNEKLFF.

V and J are TRBV30 and TRBJ1-5; D may be TRBD1 (6 bases). Germline CDR1 GTSNPN, CDR2 SVGIG (reference sequence). Trimming shortened V by 3 bases and J by 4 bases, and 16 bases separated the two germline ends. This CDR3 has 15 amino acids. CDR3 residues: CAWRPRGQKNQPQHF. Here the CDR3 DNA reads TGTGCCTGGAGACCCCGAGGACAGAAGAATCAGCCCCAGCATTTT.

The chain is built from TRBV6-6 and TRBJ2-3; 8 bases line up with TRBD2. This CDR3 is built from 13 residues. The germline V gene has CDR1 MNHNY and CDR2 SVGAGI (reference sequence). The trim removed 7 bases at V and 3 bases at J, leaving 3 bases unmatched. CDR3 loop: CASIPSGTDTQYF. The CDR3 DNA reads as TGTGCCAGCATCCCTAGCGGGACAGATACGCAGTATTTT.

The chain employs TRBV19 and TRBJ1-6, with D possibly TRBD1 on 5 matching bases. V was trimmed by 2 bases and J by 9 bases, leaving 17 bases between them. Germline CDR1 reads LNHDA; CDR2 reads SQIVND (reference sequence). The CDR3 is made up of 16 amino acids. CDR3 region: CASSIKGTSRGSPLHF. CDR3 bases: TGTGCCAGTAGTATAAAGGGGACTTCCCGGGGTTCACCCCTCCACTTT.